The 10 T cell receptor beta chains in this list originate from one sample, sequenced in a study of early T cells in non-severe SARS-CoV-2 infection. TCRdb ran MiXCR on the 5' RACE reads and lists one entry per CDR3 protein. Here the sample spans about 99,000 distinct CDR3 sequences, roughly 15% being singletons. The sequencing input was whole blood. The receptor set was obtained from an adult who was a healthcare worker with PCR-confirmed SARS-CoV-2 infection or an uninfected control (not recorded which).

This chain uses TRBV7-6 with TRBJ1-3, with D possibly matching TRBD1 (6 bases). CDR1 is SGHVS and CDR2 is FNYEAQ in the germline V gene. The CDR3 consists of 19 residues. Trimming removed 2 bases at V and 0 bases at J, with 20 bases between. The CDR3 coding sequence is TGTGCCAGCAGCTTATCACCCCCCCAGGGGCCACACTCTGGAAACACCATATATTTT. This gives the protein CASSLSPPQGPHSGNTIYF.

This chain joins TRBV4-3 and TRBJ2-2; D is perhaps TRBD2 (5 bases). The germline V gene has CDR1 LGHNA and CDR2 YSLEER. This CDR3 is 16 amino acids long. Trimming pared 4 bases from V and 5 bases from J, leaving 17 bases between. The CDR3 protein is CASSLITGGYTGELFF. DNA for the CDR3: TGCGCCAGCAGCCTGATCACCGGAGGATATACCGGGGAGCTGTTTTTT.

In this sample, this clonotype turned up a few times. The chain carries TRBV11-2 and TRBJ2-1, with 12 bases fitting TRBD2. The length of the CDR3 is 16 residues. Germline values: CDR1 SGHAT, CDR2 FQNNGV. V shed 5 bases, J shed 2 bases, and the junction held 4 bases outside the gene matches. CDR3 DNA sequence: TGTGCCAGCAGCCGACTAGCGGGAGCCACCTACAATGAGCAGTTCTTC. It encodes CASSRLAGATYNEQFF.

This clonotype was counted ten times or more. This chain connects TRBV7-9 to TRBJ2-3; D might be TRBD2 (6 bases). V gave up 0 bases and J gave up 1 base, with 11 bases separating them. This CDR3 has 16 residues. Germline V gene sequence: CDR1 SEHNR, CDR2 FQNEAQ (reference sequence). CDR3 region: CASSLAAREGTDTQYF. CDR3 nucleotide sequence: TGTGCCAGCAGCTTAGCCGCGAGGGAGGGCACAGATACGCAGTATTTT.

In its sample, this clonotype was seen a few times. The rearrangement uses TRBV19 and TRBJ1-2; tentative D call: TRBD1 (6 bases). The CDR3 spans 11 residues. V lost 10 bases and J lost 7, with 13 bases in between. From germline, CDR1 is LNHDA and CDR2 SQIVND (reference sequence). This chain's CDR3 is CAIGTFGGYTF. Written as DNA, the CDR3 is TGTGCCATCGGGACATTTGGTGGCTACACCTTC.

The chain links TRBV29-1 to TRBJ2-1; D remains ambiguous. Looked up from germline, CDR1 is SQVTM and CDR2 is ANQGSEA. This CDR3 is built from 12 residues. The V end lost 5 bases, the J end lost 6 bases, and 11 bases lay between the germline ends. This CDR3 is CSVSLLTNEQFF. For the CDR3, the DNA is TGCAGCGTTTCTTTACTAACCAATGAGCAGTTCTTC.

The genes are TRBV20-1 and TRBJ2-7, with D hard to call. CDR3 length: 15 amino acids. The V gene's germline CDR1 is DFQATT and CDR2 SNEGSKA (reference sequence). V shed 3 bases and J shed 3 bases, with 18 bases lying between them. The CDR3 DNA reads as TGCAGTGCTAGGAGTACCACGTCATTTAACTACGAGCAGTACTTC. Protein product: CSARSTTSFNYEQYF.

The table lists this clonotype with a few counts. The chain recombines TRBV27 with TRBJ2-3; the match to TRBD1 covers 10 bases. The CDR3 has 17 residues. The trim removed 4 bases at V and 4 bases at J, leaving 11 bases unmatched. The germline CDR1 and CDR2 sequences are MNHEY and SMNVEV (reference sequence). CDR3 residues: CASSSAVGTGVADTQYF. The CDR3 DNA reads as TGTGCCAGCAGTTCCGCCGTGGGGACAGGGGTTGCAGATACGCAGTATTTT.

The J gene is TRBJ1-2, the V gene TRBV24-1; the D gene is possibly TRBD1 (6 bases). The length of the CDR3 is 14 residues. V was shortened by 3 bases and J by 4 bases, with 11 bases between the two germline ends. Germline V gene data show CDR1 as KGHDR and CDR2 as SFDVKD. CDR3 nucleotides: TGTGCCACCAGTGATCACAGGGCTGGCTATGGCTACACCTTC. Translation gives CATSDHRAGYGYTF.

This clonotype was seen a few times. J is TRBJ1-2 and V is TRBV7-9; 7 nucleotides agree with TRBD1. This CDR3 is built from 14 residues. Losses at the gene ends were 2 bases for V and 6 bases for J; bases not matched to a gene: 6. Germline V gives CDR1 SEHNR, CDR2 FQNEAQ (reference sequence). CDR3 bases: TGTGCCAGCAGCTTAAGCACAGGGGAGCATGGCTACACCTTC. This gives the protein CASSLSTGEHGYTF.